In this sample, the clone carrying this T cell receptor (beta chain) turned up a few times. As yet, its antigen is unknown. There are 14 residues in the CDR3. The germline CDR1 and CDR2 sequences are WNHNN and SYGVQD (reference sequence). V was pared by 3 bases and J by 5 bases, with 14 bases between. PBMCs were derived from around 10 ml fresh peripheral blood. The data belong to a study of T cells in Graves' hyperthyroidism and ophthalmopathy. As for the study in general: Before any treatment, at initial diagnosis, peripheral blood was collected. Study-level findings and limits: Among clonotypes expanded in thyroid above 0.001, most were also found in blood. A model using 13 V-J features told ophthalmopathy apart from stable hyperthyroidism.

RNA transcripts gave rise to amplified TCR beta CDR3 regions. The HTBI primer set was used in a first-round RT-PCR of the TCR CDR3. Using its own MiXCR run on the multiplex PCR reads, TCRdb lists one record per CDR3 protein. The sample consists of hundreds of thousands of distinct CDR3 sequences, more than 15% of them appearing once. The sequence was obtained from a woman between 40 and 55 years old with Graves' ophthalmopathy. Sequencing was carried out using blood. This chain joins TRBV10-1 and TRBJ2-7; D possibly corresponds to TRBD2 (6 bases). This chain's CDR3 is CASSDAGSGNEQYF. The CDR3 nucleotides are TGCGCCAGCAGTGACGCGGGGTCGGGTAACGAGCAGTACTTC.